Below are 5 T cell receptor beta chains sequenced from a single sample in a study of T cells in Graves' hyperthyroidism and ophthalmopathy. Researchers took RNA transcripts and amplified the TCR beta CDR3 regions from them. First-round RT-PCR targeting the TCR CDR3 was performed with the HTBI primer set. TCRdb passed the multiplex PCR reads through MiXCR, listing each CDR3 protein once. The sample has 300,000 to 450,000 distinct CDR3 sequences; around a sixth are singletons. Sequencing was done on a sample of blood. These TCRs come from a woman between 18 and 29 years old with Graves' hyperthyroidism that later progressed to Graves' ophthalmopathy.

This clonotype was counted once. A much larger clone differs by one base, so this may be a read error. The chain links TRBV28 to TRBJ2-2, with D possibly being TRBD2 (6 bases). CDR3 length equals 15 residues. The V and J ends lost 7 bases and 3 bases respectively, with 15 bases between them. Germline-derived CDR1 and CDR2 are MDHEN and SYDVKM. The DNA for the CDR3 is TGTGCCAGCATCACCGGGGGTCCGGACACCGGGGAGCTGTTTTTT. This codes for CASITGGPDTGELFF.

This clonotype came up a few times. The chain employs TRBV30 and TRBJ1-1; D is undetermined. Trimming shortened V by 4 bases and J by 10 bases, and 19 bases separated the two germline ends. Per germline, CDR1 GTSNPN and CDR2 SVGIG (reference sequence). The CDR3 spans 13 residues. The CDR3 DNA follows: TGTGCCTGGAATAGAGGCGCCACTAACGGAGCTTTCTTT. This gives the protein CAWNRGATNGAFF.

V gene TRBV9 combines with J gene TRBJ2-1, with D hard to call. Germline V gene lookup returns CDR1 SGDLS and CDR2 YYNGEE. The CDR3 has 14 amino acids. Trimming left V 0 bases short and J 4 bases short, with 8 bases between. The CDR3 is CASSVGPEYNEQFF. CDR3 DNA sequence: TGTGCCAGCAGCGTAGGGCCAGAATACAATGAGCAGTTCTTC.

In this sample, this clonotype turned up many times. V is TRBV27 and J is TRBJ2-5, with 13 nucleotides matching TRBD2. The CDR3 contains 15 residues. The V segment lost 4 bases and the J segment 5 bases; nucleotides outside the gene matches: 4. Per the germline V gene, CDR1 is MNHEY and CDR2 is SMNVEV (reference sequence). This chain's CDR3 is CASSSGTSGTETQYF. The CDR3 DNA follows: TGTGCCAGCAGTTCCGGGACTAGCGGGACGGAGACCCAGTACTTC.

The rearrangement joins TRBV20-1 to TRBJ2-1; a weak D match, TRBD2 (5 bases). Germline V gene sequence: CDR1 DFQATT, CDR2 SNEGSKA (reference sequence). V was shortened by 0 bases and J by 9 bases, with 12 bases between the two germline ends. The CDR3 length is 13 residues. CDR3: CSARDLSEGEQFF. CDR3 nucleotide sequence: TGCAGTGCTAGAGACCTAAGCGAGGGTGAGCAGTTCTTC.